What follows is one T cell receptor (beta chain) and its context. Assay used: immunoSEQ multiplex PCR; TCRdb lists only in-frame clones, some missing. The table shows around 250,000 clones, with approximately 90% occurring only once. This sample was included in a study of blood T cell repertoires in COVID-19. V lost 5 bases, J lost 1 base, and 11 bases lay in between. Germline CDR1 reads SEHNR; CDR2 reads FQNEAQ (reference sequence). This CDR3 has 14 residues. J is TRBJ1-1 and V is TRBV7-9; TRBD1 is a possible D gene (5 bases). The origin of this receptor is a middle-aged man who had been exposed to COVID-19. Sequenced input: PBMCs or T cells enriched from blood (not recorded which). The CDR3, as DNA: TGTGCCAGCAGCACACAGGCGACGAACACTGAAGCTTTCTTT. As protein: CASSTQATNTEAFF.